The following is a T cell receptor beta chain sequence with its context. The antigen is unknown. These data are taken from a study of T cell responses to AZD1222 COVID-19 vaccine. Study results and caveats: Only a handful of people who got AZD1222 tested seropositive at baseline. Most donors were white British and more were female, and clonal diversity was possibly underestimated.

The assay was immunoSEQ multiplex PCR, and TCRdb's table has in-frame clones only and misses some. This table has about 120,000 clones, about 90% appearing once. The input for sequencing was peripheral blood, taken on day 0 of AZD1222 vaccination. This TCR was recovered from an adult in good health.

The CDR3, as DNA: TGTGCCAGCAGTTACTCTAGCGGGGGGTCGGAAAGGTTCTTC. It translates to CASSYSSGGSERFF. V is TRBV6-2 or TRBV6-3 and J is TRBJ2-1; TRBD2 aligns across 10 bases. The V gene's germline CDR1 is MNHEY and CDR2 SVGEGT. CDR3 length: 14 amino acids. With V trimmed by 0 bases and J by 15 bases, 8 bases remained unmatched.